The TCR beta chain under discussion was sequenced for a study of radiotherapy plus CTLA-4 blockade in lung cancer. Looking at the study overall: Around 20% of enrolled patients responded objectively, and approximately 34% had disease control.

As to this clone: Its specificity is unknown.

Participants had chemo-refractory metastatic non-small-cell lung cancer and were treated with focal radiation plus ipilimumab CTLA-4 blockade. This CDR3 is built from 17 residues. V was pared by 0 bases and J by 5 bases, with 19 bases between. The V gene's germline CDR1 is SGHNT and CDR2 YYREEE (reference sequence). Sequencing was performed with immunoSEQ multiplex PCR; in TCRdb, only in-frame clones are kept and a portion is missing. The profile shows 110,000 or so clones, about 83% of them singletons. Notes on the study in general: Response was reportedly best predicted by early blood T cell clone dynamics, with interferon-beta. The study found tumor-derived TCR clones expanded in blood after radiotherapy plus ipilimumab.

The TCR comes from a human donor with non-small cell lung cancer who had a partial response to radiotherapy plus ipilimumab. V usage is TRBV5-4 and J usage is TRBJ2-3, with D maybe TRBD1 (6 bases). The starting material was peripheral blood, obtained from a patient treated with radiotherapy plus ipilimumab. CDR3 in amino acids: CASSLGFDRGIIDTQYF. In DNA form, the CDR3 reads TGTGCCAGCAGCTTGGGATTCGATAGGGGGATCATAGATACGCAGTATTTT.